This entry features one TCR beta chain sequence. The record originates from a study of shared clonotypes between healthy human individuals. The table came from immunoSEQ multiplex PCR; TCRdb's copy has only in-frame clones and leaves some out. The table includes millions of clones, just under 95% detected once. This CDR3 has 18 amino acids. Naive CD8 populations comprised CD45RO-negative cells positively selected for CCR7, excluding terminally differentiated effector memory CD45RA+ cells. The sequenced sample consisted of naive CD8+ T cells sorted from blood. The sequence came from a man aged 18 to 29 in good health. J is TRBJ2-7 and V is TRBV1; the table's D call TRBD2 went unverified against the DNA. TRBV1 is shown as a pseudogene. DNA of the CDR3: TGCACCAGCAGCCAGTGGGACCCTAGCGGGAGTGGGCCCTACGAGCAGTACTTC. Translated: CTSSQWDPSGSGPYEQYF.